One sample yielded the 8 T cell receptor beta chains listed below, sequenced in a study of cytomegalovirus exposure and HLA in healthy donors (dated 2017 in TCRdb). The library was prepared using the immunoSEQ multiplex PCR assay. For the multiplex PCR, a mixture combining 60 forward primers for TCR Vbeta segments and 13 reverse primers for TCR Jbeta segments was used. This immuneACCESS table, as held by TCRdb, lists in-frame sequences with V and J called but not all clones. Of the missing ones, under half trace to an unresolved V gene in checked studies; the others have no known cause. For this sample the table gives 95,000 to 110,000 clones, of which more than 65% were detected only once. Of the sample, more than 4% is held by the ten largest clones. The sequenced sample consisted of PBMCs. These receptors were taken from a male donor in good health and CMV-seronegative.

The table lists this clone with a few counts. This chain joins TRBV7-8 and TRBJ2-5; 8 nucleotides agree with TRBD1. The CDR3 runs to 15 residues. Per germline, CDR1 SGHVS and CDR2 FQNEAQ. V shed 0 bases and J 5 bases; nucleotides not matched to a gene: 5. The CDR3 DNA sequence: TGTGCCAGCAGCTTAGCGCGGGACAGGTCTGAGACCCAGTACTTC. Encoded protein: CASSLARDRSETQYF.

The gene calls are TRBV21-1 and TRBJ1-1; TRBD1 is taken as the D call from the table, unchecked against the DNA. TRBV21-1 is labeled a pseudogene. This CDR3 comprises 17 residues. In DNA form, the CDR3 reads TGTGCCAGCCCAAAGGCGTGCATTCAGGCCCCGAACACTGAAGCTTTCTTT. Residues: CASPKACIQAPNTEAFF.

The rearrangement joins TRBV7-9 to TRBJ2-7; D is undetermined. This CDR3 comprises 14 residues. Trimming removed 4 bases at V and 0 bases at J, with 10 bases between. The V gene's germline CDR1 is SEHNR and CDR2 FQNEAQ (reference sequence). CDR3 sequence reads: CASSSGKSSYEQYF. DNA for the CDR3: TGTGCCAGCAGCTCCGGTAAGAGCTCCTACGAGCAGTACTTC.

There are a few counts of this clone. This rearrangement joins TRBV6-5 to TRBJ1-5; TRBD1 might be the D (5 bases). V was cut by 2 bases and J by 6 bases, with 8 bases left in between. This CDR3 contains 13 residues. Germline CDR1 and CDR2: MNHEY and SVGAGI. This CDR3 reads CASSYGGGQPQHF. The CDR3 DNA is TGTGCCAGCAGTTACGGGGGAGGTCAGCCCCAGCATTTT.

The V gene is TRBV6-5, the J gene TRBJ2-5; the match to TRBD2 covers 9 bases. TRBJ2-7 matches the DNA end more closely, so the J call is doubtful. This CDR3 has 15 amino acids. Germline CDR1 is MNHEY and CDR2 is SVGAGI. The CDR3 DNA reads TGTGCCAGCAGTGCCGGGACTAGCTACTTACACGAGCAGTACTTC. Its translation: CASSAGTSYLHEQYF.

J is TRBJ2-1 and V is TRBV7-6, with D possibly being TRBD1 (6 bases). The germline CDR1 and CDR2 sequences are SGHVS and FNYEAQ. V was cut by 3 bases and J by 10 bases, with 19 bases left in between. This CDR3 is 15 amino acids long. CDR3 DNA: TGTGCCAGCAGCTTTAATCAGGGGCATCTTAGGGAGCAGTTCTTC. It is translated as CASSFNQGHLREQFF.

The genes are TRBV19 and TRBJ1-5; D is possibly TRBD1 (5 bases). CDR3 length: 14 amino acids. Germline lookup yields CDR1 LNHDA and CDR2 SQIVND (reference sequence). Trimming removed 2 bases from V and 6 bases from J, with 11 bases in between. DNA of the CDR3: TGTGCCAGTAGTATACAGGGCTGGGGTCAGCCCCAGCATTTT. As protein: CASSIQGWGQPQHF.

The V gene is TRBV2, the J gene TRBJ2-2; a possible D gene is TRBD2 (7 bases). V was shortened by 7 bases and J by 1 base, with 13 bases between the two germline ends. The CDR3 length is 15 residues. CDR1 SNHLY and CDR2 FYNNEI come from the germline V gene. Written as DNA, the CDR3 is TGTGCCAGCAACGGGGGGCCTCGGAACACCGGGGAGCTGTTTTTT. Its translation is CASNGGPRNTGELFF.